This entry describes one T cell receptor (beta chain). Assay used: immunoSEQ multiplex PCR; TCRdb lists only in-frame clones, some missing. The data hold about 150,000 clones, with approximately 90% observed a single time. In germline, CDR1 is SGHVS, CDR2 FNYEAQ. The V end was cut by 5 bases, the J end by 2 bases, with 21 bases between. This CDR3 spans 17 amino acids. This sample stems from a study of T cell responses to AZD1222 COVID-19 vaccine. This receptor was identified in an adult who received the AZD1222 COVID-19 vaccine. The genes are TRBV7-6 and TRBJ2-5; weak D call: TRBD2 (6 bases). The source was peripheral blood, collected 28 days after the second AZD1222 dose. CDR3 in DNA: TGTGCCAGCAGCCTCGGGACTCCTCTCTCGCGACAAGAGACCCAGTACTTC. This translates into CASSLGTPLSRQETQYF.